A single sample gave rise to the 9 T cell receptor beta chains below, sequenced in a study of blood T cell repertoires in COVID-19. TCRdb's table, derived via immunoSEQ multiplex PCR, lists solely in-frame clones and lacks some. The sample consists of about 490,000 clones, approximately 85% of them appearing once. The sample comprised peripheral blood. The receptors were gathered from a human donor in a cohort sampled during active COVID-19.

J is TRBJ1-4 and V is TRBV2; 9 positions match TRBD1. The CDR3 is made up of 13 amino acids. Trimming at V came to 9 bases and at J to 6 bases, leaving 5 bases not matched to a gene. Germline V gene data show CDR1 as SNHLY and CDR2 as FYNNEI. This CDR3 reads CASTGGRDEKLFF. CDR3 coding DNA: TGTGCCAGTACAGGGGGCCGGGATGAAAAACTGTTTTTT.

The chain is built from TRBV5-3 and TRBJ2-3, with 9 bases matching TRBD2. TRBV5-3 is an ORF; its function is uncertain. The junction had 12 bases not matched to a gene; V was cut back by 0 bases and J by 4 bases. The CDR3 has 18 amino acids. The CDR3 here is CARSLAVVAGGPPDTQYF. The CDR3 region has the DNA TGTGCCAGAAGCTTGGCGGTCGTGGCGGGAGGGCCTCCAGATACGCAGTATTTT.

Only one count was recorded for this clone. This chain uses TRBV30 with TRBJ2-3, with a tentative D call TRBD2 (5 bases). Germline V gene lookup returns CDR1 GTSNPN and CDR2 SVGIG (reference sequence). The V end was cut by 0 bases, the J end by 7 bases, with 8 bases between. CDR3 length: 12 amino acids. The DNA for the CDR3 is TGTGCCTGGAGTGTCGAGGGTCATACGCAGTATTTT. Translating it yields CAWSVEGHTQYF.

This clone showed up just once. This chain connects TRBV4-2 to TRBJ2-5; 10 bases align to TRBD2. Germline V lookup: CDR1 LGHNA, CDR2 YNFKEQ. The CDR3 is made up of 20 amino acids. V shed 2 bases and J 0 bases; nucleotides not matched to a gene: 15. The CDR3 is CASSQYSGTSERGHQETQYF. Here the CDR3 DNA reads TGTGCCAGCAGCCAATATTCTGGGACTAGCGAAAGGGGCCACCAAGAGACCCAGTACTTC.

The chain joins TRBV2 to TRBJ1-2; D is perhaps TRBD1 (6 bases). There are 14 residues in the CDR3. V was trimmed by 5 bases and J by 4 bases, leaving 14 bases between them. Germline V gives CDR1 SNHLY, CDR2 FYNNEI. CDR3 amino acids: CASSPQGGGYGYTF. CDR3 nucleotide sequence: TGTGCCAGCAGTCCACAGGGTGGAGGCTATGGCTACACCTTC.

The chain links TRBV12-3 or TRBV12-4 to TRBJ2-5; 10 bases line up with TRBD2. J gave up 4 bases and V 7 bases, and 3 bases lay outside the gene matches. The length of the CDR3 is 13 residues. CDR3 coding DNA: TGTGCCAGCACACAGCGGGAGGGAGAGACCCAGTACTTC. Encoded protein: CASTQREGETQYF.

The rearrangement uses TRBV6-2 or TRBV6-3 and TRBJ1-1, with TRBD1 identical over 8 bases. J gave up 0 bases and V 2 bases, and 8 bases lay outside the gene matches. The CDR3 length is 17 residues. In germline, CDR1 is MNHEY, CDR2 SVGEGT. The CDR3 DNA sequence: TGTGCCAGCAGTTACGTAAGGACAGGGCGGGTGAACACTGAAGCTTTCTTT. Translated, it gives CASSYVRTGRVNTEAFF.

This clone was observed a few times. The genes are TRBV7-2 and TRBJ2-7; weak D call: TRBD1 (5 bases). This CDR3 is 14 amino acids long. The ends were cut back, 5 bases at V and 0 bases at J, with 11 bases in the middle. Looked up from germline, CDR1 is SGHTA and CDR2 is FQGNSA. The DNA of the CDR3 is TGTGCCAGCAGCCGTAGGGGTAGCTCCTACGAGCAGTACTTC. It yields the protein CASSRRGSSYEQYF.

The chain recombines TRBV19 with TRBJ2-5; 8 bases map to TRBD2. V was pared by 8 bases and J by 5 bases, with 10 bases of the junction left unmatched. Germline values: CDR1 LNHDA, CDR2 SQIVND (reference sequence). The CDR3 length is 14 residues. Written as DNA, the CDR3 is TGTGCCAGTTCGTCACGAAGCGGGAGCGAGACCCAGTACTTC. It translates to CASSSRSGSETQYF. Using reference TRBV19 and TRBJ2-5 for the parts outside the CDR3, the full variable domain is DGGITQSPKYLFRKEGQNVTLSCEQNLNHDAMYWYRQDPGQGLRLIYYSQIVNDFQKGDIAEGYSVSREKKESFPLTVTSAQKNPTAFYLCASSSRSGSETQYFGPGTRLLVL.